This T cell receptor beta chain is drawn from a study of blood T cell repertoires in COVID-19. About the research overall: Sites across the United States, Italy and Spain contributed samples from acute and convalescent COVID-19. PBMCs, B-cell-depleted T cells, or T cells provided the cDNA or gDNA that made up the material.

Methods used by the authors: By means of reference gene primer amplification, nucleated cell counts were estimated. Assay used: immunoSEQ multiplex PCR; TCRdb lists only in-frame clones, some missing. V and J calls and clone size are copied from that table; D and trimming were computed from the DNA. This table holds about 190,000 clones, about 77% found once. Germline V gives CDR1 KGHSH, CDR2 LQKENI. Trimming at V came to 4 bases and at J to 0 bases, leaving 2 bases not matched to a gene. This CDR3 comprises 14 residues. The sequence came from a woman aged 80 or over with active or convalescent COVID-19. The V call is TRBV18, the J call TRBJ1-1; 7 bases are shared with TRBD1. Material for sequencing was peripheral blood. The CDR3 DNA follows: TGTGCCAGCTCACGGGACAGCTTGAACACTGAAGCTTTCTTT. Its translation: CASSRDSLNTEAFF.